This TCR beta chain was profiled in a study of CD8 T cells in Susac syndrome. On this clonotype itself: Antigen: not known.

TCR beta sequences were obtained from blood CD8+ and CD4+ T cells. Negative isolation yielded the CD8+ and CD4+ T cells, while FACS enriched the TEMRA cells. V shed 5 bases and J shed 2 bases, with 17 bases lying between them. CDR1 is MNHEY and CDR2 is SVGEGT in the germline V gene. The CDR3 consists of 16 residues. Study results and caveats: The relatively small number of individuals in the TCR sequencing and HLA analysis was acknowledged by the study.

cDNA came from approximately 0.5 to 1 ug RNA primed by random hexamers. Across 54 Vbeta and 13 Jbeta, immunoSEQ multiplex PCR amplified TCR beta CDR3. In TCRdb, the immunoSEQ multiplex PCR reads were re-called with MiXCR into one record per CDR3 protein. Among about 150,000 distinct CDR3 sequences listed, about 94% were seen once. The sequence derives from a human donor with multiple sclerosis. The chain employs TRBV6-2 or TRBV6-3 and TRBJ2-3; tentative D call: TRBD1 (5 bases). Sequencing input: CD8+ T cells from PBMCs. CDR3 sequence (DNA): TGTGCCAGCAGTAATCCCCCAGGGAAGAACACAGATACGCAGTATTTT. This encodes CASSNPPGKNTDTQYF.